This T cell receptor beta chain was identified during a study of blood T cell repertoires in COVID-19 (dated by TCRdb to about 2020). With respect to the entire study: Collaborator samples came from the United States, Italy and Spain and covered acute and convalescent phases of COVID-19. The prospective study material was composed of cDNA or gDNA derived from T cells, B-cell-depleted T cells, or PBMCs. Subjects who had been exposed to COVID-19, were actively infected with it, or had recovered from it provided the deeply sampled blood TCRbeta repertoires that made up the dataset. A freely available public database, intended as a resource for researchers studying the immune response to SARS-CoV-2, is where the repertoires were released. Samples were obtained from the ongoing ImmuneRACE study (first 160 participants) and from 1,200 or so subjects provided by 6 global collaborators. Sample metadata almost always included a de-identified subject ID, COVID-19 status, age in years and sex. Where available, HLA class I and class II types were obtained from metadata supplied by the sample provider rather than from assay-based typing.

The collaborating institutions used their own protocols to collect whole blood in K2EDTA tubes. For TCRbeta analysis, collaborator samples were shipped as frozen whole blood, as isolated PBMCs, or as DNA extracted from either sample type. Remarks on this clone: Its target antigen remains unknown. Qualities for individual bases were not recorded, and no much larger clone is one base off.

What the research found in general, with its limitations: How much clinical and demographic metadata was included differed by source and by participant, and the metadata was provided uncurated.

TCRbeta CDR3 regions were amplified from genomic DNA using the immunoSEQ Assay, a bias-controlled multiplex PCR. The authors' analysis ran thus. Within the assay, amplification of reference gene primers was used to estimate how many nucleated cells each sample contained. To quantify the absolute abundance of each unique TCRbeta CDR3 rearrangement, sequence reads were collapsed and filtered. For each sample, productive Simpson clonality was calculated as the square root of Simpson's diversity index over productive rearrangements. In its TCRdb copy, this immuneACCESS table keeps in-frame sequences only and misses some clones. Where compared with another copy, unresolved V genes explain less than half of these, and the others have no known cause. Clone size and V and J calls were adopted from that table, with D and trimming inferred from the DNA. The sample yields 120,000 or so clones; about four fifths were counted once. The leading ten clones occupy 12% of the sample.

Relative to germline, V is missing 4 bases and J is missing 4 bases, with 11 bases of the junction outside any gene match. CDR1 GTSNPN and CDR2 SVGIG were looked up in the germline V gene (reference sequence). From cysteine to phenylalanine, the CDR3 is 15 amino acids long. Here the CDR3 DNA is all that survives: 45 bases in frame from base 1. The sequence is built from TRBV30 and TRBJ1-2, and 8 junctional nucleotides match TRBD1. The material sequenced was peripheral blood. This clonotype was sampled from a man in his 60s with acute or convalescent COVID-19. The DNA reads TGTGCCTGGACTTTAGGGGACAGGCAAGGCTATGGCTACACCTTC. Translated, it gives CAWTLGDRQGYGYTF. The entire variable domain, with the stretches around the CDR3 drawn from the reference TRBV30 and TRBJ1-2 proteins, is SQTIHQWPATLVQPVGSPLSLECTVEGTSNPNLYWYRQAAGRGLQLLFYSVGIGQISSEVPQNLSASRPQDRQFILSSKKLLLSDSGFYLCAWTLGDRQGYGYTFGSGTRLTVV.